This T cell receptor (beta chain) was identified during a study of T-cell reconstitution after alpha-beta-depleted transplantation in children (dated by TCRdb to 2016 to 2017). About the full investigation: Using TCR repertoire profiling, the study followed T-cell immune reconstitution in a quantitative way in children after TCRalphabeta/CD19-depleted allogeneic hematopoietic cell transplantation.

V drops 2 bases and J drops 12 bases, leaving 13 bases in between. CDR1 and CDR2, looked up from the germline V gene, are KGHSH and LQKENI. Inclusive of the bounding cysteine and phenylalanine, the CDR3 is 13 residues long. CDR3 DNA only is kept here, 39 bases in frame from base 1. The library was built by means of PCR. TCRdb names Illumina HiSeq 2500 as the instrument used. To normalize quantification of the TCRbeta repertoire, the TCR libraries were built with molecular barcoding that relied on unique molecular identifiers. TCRdb reanalyzed the raw reads on its own, using fastp at Q25 for trimming and MiXCR for clone calling, and kept in-frame beta chains. All rows with the same CDR3 protein become a single entry with the most common DNA and genes. The sample table holds about 640,000 distinct CDR3 sequences, of which 15% to 20% were seen once. The biggest ten clones account for under 1.2% of the sample.

In this sample, this clonotype turned up a few times. What antigen it recognizes has not been identified. No much larger clone exists at a distance of one base, and base qualities are not known. This clonotype was obtained from a human donor who donated a stem cell graft to a child with acute myeloid leukemia. Sequenced material: PBMCs from the stem cell graft donor, taken from the stem cell graft. The receptor chain draws on TRBV18 and TRBJ1-4, with the D segment identity uncertain. The CDR3 in this case is CASSPRIGIELFF. The DNA reads as follows: TGTGCCAGCTCACCAAGAATCGGGATAGAACTGTTTTTT.